Each of the 28 T cell receptor beta chains below was sequenced from the same sample in a study of somatic mutations in cytotoxic T cells in rheumatoid arthritis. This table comes from immunoSEQ multiplex PCR, and its TCRdb copy is limited to in-frame clones, with some not included. The data show some 20,000 clones, with around 86% seen just once and about 15% held by the top ten. The sample taken for sequencing was CD8+ T cells sorted from blood. These receptors originate from an adult with rheumatoid arthritis.

This clone has just one count. V gene TRBV27 combines with J gene TRBJ1-1; D uncertain. CDR3 size: 15 residues. Trimming took 5 bases from V and 0 from J, leaving 13 bases between them. Per germline, CDR1 MNHEY and CDR2 SMNVEV (reference sequence). CDR3 residues: CASSTLAKVNTEAFF. The CDR3, as DNA: TGTGCCAGCAGTACCCTGGCCAAGGTGAACACTGAAGCTTTCTTT.

The rearrangement joins TRBV27 to TRBJ2-2; TRBD2 matches 11 bases. J lost 4 bases, V lost 6 bases, and 4 bases had no gene match. The CDR3 is 15 amino acids. Germline CDR1 and CDR2: MNHEY and SMNVEV (reference sequence). Written as DNA, the CDR3 is TGTGCCAGCAGCCTAGCGGGGGGCACCACCGGGGAGCTGTTTTTT. This translates into CASSLAGGTTGELFF.

The J gene is TRBJ2-1, the V gene TRBV5-6; possible D gene TRBD2, 5 bases. V shed 4 bases and J shed 5 bases, with 16 bases lying between them. Germline V gene sequence: CDR1 SGHDT, CDR2 YYEEEE. This CDR3 region has 15 residues. The CDR3 DNA follows: TGTGCCAGCAGCCCCCCGGGGTACCCGGACAATGAGCAGTTCTTC. This codes for CASSPPGYPDNEQFF.

The chain carries TRBV30 and TRBJ1-4; TRBD1 agrees at 9 bases. The J segment lost 6 bases and the V segment lost 0 bases, leaving 8 bases of the junction unmatched. Germline-derived CDR1 and CDR2 are GTSNPN and SVGIG (reference sequence). There are 16 residues in the CDR3. CDR3 region: CAWSVTQGAFHEKLFF. Here the CDR3 DNA reads TGTGCCTGGAGTGTAACACAGGGGGCGTTTCATGAAAAACTGTTTTTT.

The genes are TRBV29-1 and TRBJ2-1; 11 nucleotides agree with TRBD2. This CDR3 comprises 14 residues. Unmatched junction bases numbered 7, after V lost 4 bases and J lost 8 bases. The V gene's germline CDR1 is SQVTM and CDR2 ANQGSEA. The CDR3 sequence is CSVVASGGRYEQFF. In DNA form, the CDR3 reads TGCAGCGTTGTTGCTAGCGGGGGGAGGTATGAGCAGTTCTTC.

V is TRBV30 and J is TRBJ2-7; possible D gene TRBD1, 5 bases. Trimming pared 1 base from V and 3 bases from J, leaving 10 bases between. Per germline, CDR1 GTSNPN and CDR2 SVGIG (reference sequence). The CDR3 length is 13 residues. CDR3 in DNA: TGTGCCTGGAGTGGGGGCCCGGGCTACGAGCAGTACTTC. Translated, it gives CAWSGGPGYEQYF. The whole variable domain, remainder taken from reference TRBV30 and TRBJ2-7, is SQTIHQWPATLVQPVGSPLSLECTVEGTSNPNLYWYRQAAGRGLQLLFYSVGIGQISSEVPQNLSASRPQDRQFILSSKKLLLSDSGFYLCAWSGGPGYEQYFGPGTRLTVT.

The chain recombines TRBV4-3 with TRBJ1-3; 7 bases are shared with TRBD1. CDR1 is LGHNA and CDR2 is YSLEER in the germline V gene. CDR3 length: 18 residues. With 0 bases clipped from V and 5 bases from J, the junction kept 13 bases outside the gene matches. For the CDR3, the DNA is TGCGCCAGCAGCCAAGAGGAACCGGGACAGAGGGTACGAAACACCATATATTTT. Its translation is CASSQEEPGQRVRNTIYF.

The chain employs TRBV7-6 and TRBJ2-5, with 14 bases that match TRBD2. With V trimmed by 1 base and J by 0 bases, 1 base remained unmatched. Germline V CDR1 and CDR2: SGHVS, FNYEAQ. This CDR3 comprises 17 residues. CDR3 in amino acids: CASSLGLAGGYQETQYF. DNA for the CDR3: TGTGCCAGCAGCTTAGGACTAGCGGGAGGGTACCAAGAGACCCAGTACTTC.

The rearrangement links TRBV30 to TRBJ1-1; perhaps TRBD1 as D (5 bases). Germline assignment: CDR1 GTSNPN and CDR2 SVGIG (reference sequence). V lost 2 bases and J lost 3, with 13 bases in between. This CDR3 contains 14 residues. CDR3 sequence: CAWSPREGDTEAFF. CDR3 sequence (DNA): TGTGCCTGGAGTCCCCGGGAAGGGGACACTGAAGCTTTCTTT.

The chain links TRBV5-1 to TRBJ1-1; possible D gene TRBD1, 6 bases. The germline V gene encodes CDR1 SGHRS and CDR2 YFSETQ. This CDR3 has 14 amino acids. The V end was cut by 2 bases, the J end by 2 bases, with 10 bases between. The CDR3 protein is CASSLTGTNTEAFF. The CDR3 coding sequence is TGCGCCAGCAGCTTAACAGGGACTAACACTGAAGCTTTCTTT.

This rearrangement joins TRBV12-5 to TRBJ2-7, with TRBD2 matching 7 bases. Germline CDR1 LGHNT, CDR2 FRNRAP. CDR3 length equals 13 residues. Losses at the gene ends were 7 bases for V and 4 bases for J; bases not matched to a gene: 7. This chain's CDR3 is CASEDWRGYEQYF. DNA for the CDR3: TGTGCTAGTGAGGATTGGCGGGGGTACGAGCAGTACTTC. The full variable domain, in which reference TRBV12-5 and TRBJ2-7 provide the parts outside the CDR3, is DARVTQTPRHKVTEMGQEVTMRCQPILGHNTVFWYRQTMMQGLELLAYFRNRAPLDDSGMPKDRFSAEMPDATLATLKIQPSEPRDSAVYFCASEDWRGYEQYFGPGTRLTVT.

This chain joins TRBV7-9 and TRBJ2-2; D might be TRBD1 (6 bases). The CDR3 has 14 amino acids. CDR1 and CDR2 (germline): SEHNR, FQNEAQ (reference sequence). Trimming shortened V by 7 bases and J by 5 bases, and 14 bases separated the two germline ends. CDR3 amino acids: CASTMGASTGELFF. DNA of the CDR3: TGTGCCAGCACCATGGGGGCCTCGACCGGGGAGCTGTTTTTT.

The rearrangement joins TRBV5-1 to TRBJ2-5, with 8 bases matching TRBD2. This CDR3 spans 15 amino acids. The V and J ends lost 4 bases and 6 bases, in that order; junction bases with no gene match: 11. Looked up from germline, CDR1 is SGHRS and CDR2 is YFSETQ. The chain's CDR3 is CASSPHRERGKTQYF. For the CDR3, the DNA is TGCGCCAGCAGCCCTCACAGGGAGCGGGGGAAGACCCAGTACTTC.

This chain connects TRBV11-2 to TRBJ2-5, with D possibly matching TRBD2 (6 bases). CDR3 size: 16 residues. V was shortened by 5 bases and J by 2 bases, with 18 bases between the two germline ends. Germline values: CDR1 SGHAT, CDR2 FQNNGV. The CDR3 loop reads CASSPGPGLIQETQYF. CDR3 DNA: TGTGCCAGCAGCCCCGGACCGGGACTCATACAAGAGACCCAGTACTTC.

The chain couples TRBV6-1 to TRBJ2-7, with TRBD1 identical over 8 bases. The CDR3 has 15 residues. Unmatched junction bases numbered 6, after V lost 3 bases and J lost 2 bases. CDR1 and CDR2 from the germline V gene are MNHNS and SASEGT. In DNA form, the CDR3 reads TGTGCCAGCAGTGACAGGACAGGGAGGCCCTACGAGCAGTACGTC. Encoded protein: CASSDRTGRPYEQYV.

V usage is TRBV6-5 and J usage is TRBJ2-1; D gene ambiguous. Per germline, CDR1 MNHEY and CDR2 SVGAGI. Deletions cut 6 bases from V and 8 bases from J, with 14 bases between. The CDR3 extends over 13 amino acids. The CDR3 loop is CASRELASDEQFF. CDR3 sequence (DNA): TGTGCCAGCAGGGAATTAGCTTCGGATGAGCAGTTCTTC.

The chain links TRBV9 to TRBJ2-1; D not certain. CDR3 size: 16 residues. Germline V gene data show CDR1 as SGDLS and CDR2 as YYNGEE. V lost 0 bases and J lost 2, with 12 bases in between. The CDR3 loop is CASSVARTGPYNEQFF. The CDR3, as DNA: TGTGCCAGCAGCGTAGCTCGGACGGGTCCCTACAATGAGCAGTTCTTC. Full variable domain (outside the CDR3, taken from reference TRBV9 and TRBJ2-1): DSGVTQTPKHLITATGQRVTLRCSPRSGDLSVYWYQQSLDQGLQFLIQYYNGEERAKGNILERFSAQQFPDLHSELNLSSLELGDSALYFCASSVARTGPYNEQFFGPGTRLTVL.

CDR3 protein: CASSDPGQSKNIQYF. CDR3 sequence (DNA): TGTGCCAGCAGCGATCCGGGACAGAGCAAAAACATTCAGTACTTC. The V gene is TRBV7-9, the J gene TRBJ2-4; 7 bases are shared with TRBD1. CDR3 size: 15 residues. Germline-derived CDR1 and CDR2 are SEHNR and FQNEAQ (reference sequence). J gave up 3 bases and V 5 bases, and 7 bases lay outside the gene matches.

This clone was observed a handful of times. An end of the junction differs from the germline gene, which may be a read error. The chain carries TRBV10-3 and TRBJ2-7; D is perhaps TRBD1 or TRBD2 (5 bases each). The CDR3 sequence is 10 residues long. The V gene's germline CDR1 is ENHRY and CDR2 SYGVKD. CDR3 in DNA: TGTGCCATCGGGGACGGACTCAAGAGCTTC. It translates to CAIGDGLKSF.

The chain uses TRBV27 and TRBJ1-4, with D hard to call. Germline-derived CDR1 and CDR2 are MNHEY and SMNVEV (reference sequence). V was pared by 3 bases and J by 3 bases, with 14 bases between. The CDR3 covers 16 residues. The CDR3 DNA reads TGTGCCAGCAGTTTGACCGATTCGTCAGCTAATGAAAAACTGTTTTTT. It codes for CASSLTDSSANEKLFF.

The chain joins TRBV11-2 to TRBJ2-3; D unresolved. CDR3 length: 13 amino acids. The germline CDR1 and CDR2 sequences are SGHAT and FQNNGV. The ends were cut back, 1 base at V and 4 bases at J, with 6 bases in the middle. The CDR3 here is CASSLVSPDTQYF. CDR3 nucleotide sequence: TGTGCCAGCAGCTTAGTTAGCCCAGATACGCAGTATTTT.

V is TRBV19 and J is TRBJ2-7, with D tentatively TRBD1 or TRBD2 (5 bases each). CDR1 and CDR2 from the germline V gene are LNHDA and SQIVND (reference sequence). The CDR3 extends over 15 amino acids. The germline V and J ends were trimmed by 0 bases and 4 bases, with 13 bases remaining between them. The CDR3 nucleotides are TGTGCCAGTAGTATAGACCGGGACGGTTTTTACGAGCAGTACTTC. It encodes CASSIDRDGFYEQYF.

The J gene is TRBJ1-5, the V gene TRBV6-1; a possible D gene is TRBD1 (6 bases). Between the trimmed V and J ends, which lost 0 bases and 3 bases, there was a span of 12 bases. CDR1 is MNHNS, CDR2 SASEGT, per germline. The CDR3 loop spans 16 amino acids. This chain's CDR3 is CASSEAQGSNNQPQHF. CDR3 coding DNA: TGTGCCAGCAGTGAAGCTCAGGGGAGTAACAATCAGCCCCAGCATTTT.

The chain carries TRBV7-3 and TRBJ2-7, with 8 bases that match TRBD2. The trim removed 2 bases at V and 0 bases at J, leaving 3 bases unmatched. Germline loops: CDR1 SGHTA, CDR2 FQGTGA. The length of the CDR3 is 15 residues. The CDR3 loop is CASSLGSGSSYEQYF. For the CDR3, the DNA is TGTGCCAGCAGCTTAGGAAGCGGGAGCTCCTACGAGCAGTACTTC. Variable domain in full (rest from reference TRBV7-3 and TRBJ2-7): GAGVSQTPSNKVTEKGKYVELRCDPISGHTALYWYRQSLGQGPEFLIYFQGTGAADDSGLPNDRFFAVRPEGSVSTLKIQRTERGDSAVYLCASSLGSGSSYEQYFGPGTRLTVT.

This clone was seen a few times. The chain recombines TRBV6-6 with TRBJ1-2; no firm D call. V was clipped by 3 bases and J by 5 bases, with 13 bases between them. Germline CDR1 is MNHNY and CDR2 is SVGAGI (reference sequence). The CDR3 totals 14 residues. Here the CDR3 reads CASSYEPVGYGYTF. The CDR3 DNA reads TGTGCCAGCAGTTATGAGCCAGTGGGGTATGGCTACACCTTC.

The V gene is TRBV14, the J gene TRBJ2-2; D ambiguous. The V end was cut by 8 bases, the J end by 1 base, with 8 bases between. The CDR3 is 13 amino acids. Looked up from germline, CDR1 is SGHDN and CDR2 is FVKESK. The CDR3 protein is CASAGLNTGELFF. Written as DNA, the CDR3 is TGTGCCAGCGCCGGATTGAACACCGGGGAGCTGTTTTTT. The variable domain in full, completed from reference TRBV14 and TRBJ2-2, reads EAGVTQFPSHSVIEKGQTVTLRCDPISGHDNLYWYRRVMGKEIKFLLHFVKESKQDESGMPNNRFLAERTGGTYSTLKVQPAELEDSGVYFCASAGLNTGELFFGEGSRLTVL.

Only one count was recorded for this clone. This chain links TRBV27 with TRBJ2-3; D may be TRBD1 or TRBD2 (5 bases each). CDR3 length equals 14 residues. Germline assignment: CDR1 MNHEY and CDR2 SMNVEV (reference sequence). V was trimmed by 4 bases and J by 10 bases, leaving 18 bases between them. CDR3 protein: CASSSQGRHGAQYF. In DNA form, the CDR3 reads TGTGCCAGCAGTTCTCAGGGACGCCACGGTGCGCAGTATTTT.

The chain uses TRBV29-1 and TRBJ1-1, with TRBD1 as a possible D gene (6 bases). Germline V CDR1 and CDR2: SQVTM, ANQGSEA. CDR3 length: 12 amino acids. CDR3 sequence: CMGGAMNTEAFF. The CDR3, as DNA: TGCATGGGGGGGGCCATGAACACTGAAGCTTTCTTT.